A selection of T cell receptor beta chains follows, all from one sample in a study of cytomegalovirus exposure and HLA in healthy donors. The table came from immunoSEQ multiplex PCR; TCRdb's copy has only in-frame clones and leaves some out. This table holds 150,000 to 180,000 clones, just over 85% found once. Sequences were obtained from PBMCs. Receptors were obtained from a human donor in good health. The CDR3 runs from the conserved cysteine through the conserved F or W.

V gene	J gene	CDR3 protein
TRBV25-1	TRBJ2-2	CASSKSGMNTGELFF
TRBV9	TRBJ2-3	CASSVASSTDTQYF
TRBV30	TRBJ2-2	CAWSVRRTGELFF
TRBV5-4	TRBJ2-1	CASSFQQGTHYNEQFF
TRBV7-2	TRBJ2-7	CASSFGAGVAYEQYF
TRBV25-1	TRBJ1-4	CASSDLGAGGEKLFF
TRBV6-1	TRBJ1-1	CASSVGQGAEAFF
TRBV5-1	TRBJ1-2	CASSFGALQGSGYTF
TRBV5-1	TRBJ2-5	CASSTGQGFTVRETQYF
TRBV7-9	TRBJ1-6	CASRPTWEEPYNSPLHF
TRBV5-8	TRBJ2-3	CASSLQGRTDTQYF
TRBV28	TRBJ2-2	CASSSPYPLGSTGELFF
TRBV9	TRBJ2-1	CASSDGLADEQFF
TRBV10-2	TRBJ1-2	CASVRKGQGGGYTF
TRBV6-5	TRBJ1-3	CASSYRGGPGNTIYF
TRBV30	TRBJ2-1	CAWSKGDGTFNEQFF
TRBV5-1	TRBJ2-1	CASSKFPGLAGGKSYNEQFF
TRBV7-9	TRBJ1-6	CASSYSTGRNSPLHF
TRBV11-2	TRBJ1-2	CASSLAVTGGGYGYTF
TRBV14	TRBJ2-3	CASSQGQALAGDTQYF
TRBV5-1	TRBJ2-3	CASSLGQNADTQYF
TRBV18	TRBJ1-5	CASSPSGDQPQHF
TRBV7-9	TRBJ2-7	CASSPERGEQYF
TRBV10-3	TRBJ1-2	CAISGGLNYGYTF
TRBV7-2	TRBJ2-7	CASSLGDRGLYEQYF
TRBV5-1	TRBJ2-7	CASSFEVGASGVYEQYF
TRBV7-2	TRBJ1-3	CASSLGTGRGTGNTIYF
TRBV5-4	TRBJ1-2	CASSKGQGTYGYTF
TRBV7-2	TRBJ2-7	CASSLGRGMTYEQYF
TRBV5-1	TRBJ2-3	CASSGRTVTTDTQYF
TRBV7-8	TRBJ2-3	CASSRGTRETDTQYF
TRBV2	TRBJ1-2	CASSEAWGYRDGYTF
TRBV27	TRBJ2-7	CASRAFEAYPLYEQYF
TRBV19	TRBJ1-2	CASKGQGEFLDGYTF
TRBV2	TRBJ2-1	CASSEAVTGQGLAGGIASYNEQFF
TRBV5-4	TRBJ2-7	CASSPSQGLTNEQYF
TRBV29-1	TRBJ2-7	CSVAKSGQLYEQYF
TRBV28	TRBJ2-2	CASSLPLGGGGRNTGELFF